Following are 9 T cell receptor beta chains from one sample sequenced in a study of CD8+ T cells in alopecia areata. Investigators isolated RNA and reverse transcribed it into cDNA to act as the sequencing template. Data came from immunoSEQ multiplex PCR; TCRdb stores just in-frame clones and leaves some out. The table records fewer than 150,000 clones, around four fifths of them present only once. Treatment meaning: oral pan-JAK inhibitor, 5-10 mg twice daily. This specimen consisted of CD8+ T cells sorted from blood, obtained at week 4, from a patient treated with tofacitinib. The source is a human donor with alopecia areata.

In its sample, this clone was seen once. The gene calls are TRBV5-1 and TRBJ2-5; D might be TRBD1 (5 bases). Between the trimmed V and J ends, which lost 3 bases and 2 bases, there was a span of 17 bases. The CDR3 is made up of 16 amino acids. Germline V lookup: CDR1 SGHRS, CDR2 YFSETQ. In nucleotides, the CDR3 is TGCGCCAGCAGCTCGGTCGTTGGGGCAGAACAAGAGACCCAGTACTTC. Translation gives CASSSVVGAEQETQYF.

The chain couples TRBV27 to TRBJ2-7; 9 bases line up with TRBD1. The CDR3 runs 15 residues. Germline CDR1 and CDR2: MNHEY and SMNVEV (reference sequence). Unmatched junction bases numbered 6, after V lost 3 bases and J lost 3 bases. Here the CDR3 DNA reads TGTGCCAGCAGTTTGGCGACAGGGGGGGTCTACGAGCAGTACTTC. Translated: CASSLATGGVYEQYF.

The V gene is TRBV29-1, the J gene TRBJ1-1; D is undetermined. From germline, CDR1 is SQVTM and CDR2 ANQGSEA. The V gene lost 3 bases and the J gene lost 1 base, with 9 bases spanning the gap. This CDR3 comprises 13 residues. The DNA for the CDR3 is TGCAGCGTTGACCCGACGGGGAACACTGAAGCTTTCTTT. Its protein is CSVDPTGNTEAFF.

This sequence joins TRBV5-4 and TRBJ2-1; 12 nucleotides align to TRBD2. Germline V gene lookup returns CDR1 SGHNT and CDR2 YYREEE (reference sequence). The CDR3 covers 15 residues. Trimming took 4 bases from V and 9 from J; bases not matched to a gene: 8. CDR3 DNA: TGTGCCAGCAGCCCGACCTGGGGACTAGCGGGTGAGCAGTTCTTC. Its protein product is CASSPTWGLAGEQFF.

This chain connects TRBV7-6 to TRBJ1-6, with 8 nucleotides matching TRBD1. CDR3 size: 14 residues. Trimming took 3 bases from V and 5 from J; bases not matched to a gene: 0. Germline V gene data show CDR1 as SGHVS and CDR2 as FNYEAQ. The CDR3 protein is CASSLTGDNSPLHF. The DNA for the CDR3 is TGTGCCAGCAGCTTGACAGGGGATAATTCACCCCTCCACTTT.

Written as DNA, the CDR3 is TGTGCCAGCAGCTCCGCGGGTTCCTACGAGCAGTACTTC. Amino acids: CASSSAGSYEQYF. V gene TRBV7-9 combines with J gene TRBJ2-7; tentative D call: TRBD2 (5 bases). The CDR3 contains 13 residues. Germline-derived CDR1 and CDR2 are SEHNR and FQNEAQ (reference sequence). V was trimmed by 4 bases and J by 1 base, leaving 8 bases between them. Drawing the rest from reference TRBV7-9 and TRBJ2-7, the complete variable domain is DTGVSQNPRHKITKRGQNVTFRCDPISEHNRLYWYRQTLGQGPEFLTYFQNEAQLEKSRLLSDRFSAERPKGSFSTLEIQRTEQGDSAMYLCASSSAGSYEQYFGPGTRLTVT.

This clone appeared a few times. V usage is TRBV4-1 and J usage is TRBJ1-2; 7 positions match TRBD1. The CDR3 has 15 amino acids. The V gene's germline CDR1 is MGHRA and CDR2 YSYEKL. V was clipped by 1 base and J by 8 bases; unmatched bases: 10. CDR3 in DNA: TGCGCCAGCAGCCAAGGGTCCGGGACAGTAGGAGGCTACACCTTC. This translates into CASSQGSGTVGGYTF.

The chain uses TRBV2 and TRBJ1-5; D call uncertain. The CDR3 sequence is 15 residues long. From germline, CDR1 is SNHLY and CDR2 FYNNEI. V dropped 4 bases and J dropped 0 bases, with 10 bases sitting between them. The chain's CDR3 is CASSGESYSNQPQHF. Written as DNA, the CDR3 is TGTGCCAGCAGTGGAGAGAGCTATAGCAATCAGCCCCAGCATTTT. Full variable domain (remainder filled in from reference TRBV2 and TRBJ1-5): EPEVTQTPSHQVTQMGQEVILRCVPISNHLYFYWYRQILGQKVEFLVSFYNNEISEKSEIFDDQFSVERPDGSNFTLKIRSTKLEDSAMYFCASSGESYSNQPQHFGDGTRLSIL.

This chain joins TRBV6-5 and TRBJ2-1; TRBD1 is a possible D gene (6 bases). The ends were cut back, 6 bases at V and 10 bases at J, with 16 bases in the middle. This CDR3 region has 13 residues. CDR1 MNHEY and CDR2 SVGAGI come from the germline V gene. CDR3 loop: CASRPGAGGEQFF. CDR3 DNA sequence: TGTGCCAGCAGACCAGGGGCGGGCGGCGAGCAGTTCTTC.